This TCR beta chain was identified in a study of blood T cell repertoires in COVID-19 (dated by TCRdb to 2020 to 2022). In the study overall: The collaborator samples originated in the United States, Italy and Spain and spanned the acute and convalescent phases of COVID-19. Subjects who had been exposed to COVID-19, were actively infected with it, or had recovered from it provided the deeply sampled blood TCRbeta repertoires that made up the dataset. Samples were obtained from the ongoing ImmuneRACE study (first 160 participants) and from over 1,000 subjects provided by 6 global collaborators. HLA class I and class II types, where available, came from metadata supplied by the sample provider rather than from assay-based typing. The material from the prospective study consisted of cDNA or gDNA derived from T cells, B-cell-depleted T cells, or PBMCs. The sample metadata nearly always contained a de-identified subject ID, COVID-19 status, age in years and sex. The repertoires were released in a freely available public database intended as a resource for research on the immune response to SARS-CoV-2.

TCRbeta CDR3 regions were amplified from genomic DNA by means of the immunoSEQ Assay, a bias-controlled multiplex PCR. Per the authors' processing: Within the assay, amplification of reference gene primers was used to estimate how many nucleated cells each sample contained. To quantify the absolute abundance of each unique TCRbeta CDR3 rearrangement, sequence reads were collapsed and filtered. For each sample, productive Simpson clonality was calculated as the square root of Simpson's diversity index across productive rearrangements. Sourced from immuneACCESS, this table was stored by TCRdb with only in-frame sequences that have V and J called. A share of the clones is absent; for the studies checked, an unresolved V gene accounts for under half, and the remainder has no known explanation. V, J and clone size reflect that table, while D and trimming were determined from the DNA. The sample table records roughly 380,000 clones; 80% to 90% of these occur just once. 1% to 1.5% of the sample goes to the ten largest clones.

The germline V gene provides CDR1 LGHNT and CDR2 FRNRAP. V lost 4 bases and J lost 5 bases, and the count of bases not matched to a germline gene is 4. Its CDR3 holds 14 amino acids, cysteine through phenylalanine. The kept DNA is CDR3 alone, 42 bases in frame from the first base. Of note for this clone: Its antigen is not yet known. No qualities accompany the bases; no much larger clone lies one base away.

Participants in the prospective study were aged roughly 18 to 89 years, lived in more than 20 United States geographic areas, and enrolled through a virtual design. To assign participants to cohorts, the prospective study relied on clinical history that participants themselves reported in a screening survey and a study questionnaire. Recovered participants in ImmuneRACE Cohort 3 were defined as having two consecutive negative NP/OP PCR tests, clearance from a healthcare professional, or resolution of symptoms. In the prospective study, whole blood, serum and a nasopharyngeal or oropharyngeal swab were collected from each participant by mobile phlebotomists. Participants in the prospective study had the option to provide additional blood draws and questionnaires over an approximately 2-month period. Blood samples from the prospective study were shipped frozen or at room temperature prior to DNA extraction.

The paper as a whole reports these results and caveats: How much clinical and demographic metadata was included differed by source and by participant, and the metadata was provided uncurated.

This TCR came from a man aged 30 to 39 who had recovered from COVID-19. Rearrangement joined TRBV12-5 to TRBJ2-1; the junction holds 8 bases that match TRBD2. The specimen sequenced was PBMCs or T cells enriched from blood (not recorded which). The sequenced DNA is TGTGCTAGTGGTTCTTCGGGGGGGAACAATGAGCAGTTCTTC. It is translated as CASGSSGGNNEQFF.